Sequencing of this TCR beta chain was carried out in a study of cytomegalovirus exposure and HLA in healthy donors (dated by TCRdb to 2017 to 2019). For the study in its entirety: According to an earlier analysis of a few hundred of the donors, some 180 million T cells yielded 95 million to 140 million unique TCR beta sequences and 276 Gb of sequence data. In a later analysis, previously published TCR beta repertoires from more than 500 donors were re-analyzed and high-resolution HLA genotyping was added so that TCR occurrence patterns could be studied. Across approximately 400 genotyped donors of the cohort, an average of about 240,000 unique TCR beta nucleotide sequences per donor were sequenced, and roughly 20% of those sequences were non-productive. Of the roughly 400 genotyped donors, around 81% fell in the genetic ancestry cluster associated with self-reported Caucasian donors. The study profiled the T cell repertoires of around 700 subjects by immunosequencing and related them to cytomegalovirus serostatus. About 300 gigabases of sequencing data and around 88 million unique TCR sequences made up an early release that covered approximately 650 HLA-typed donors. A later genetic analysis used genome-wide SNP genotypes for about three fifths of the 666 donors, treating that subset as a discovery cohort. The aim of the study was to test whether cataloging public T cell receptors could identify signatures of past pathogen exposure. Roughly 5 DR-DQ haplotypes were handled as single units for association and clustering, since linkage in the cohort was strong. All discovery cohort repertoires had been generated using a single sequencing platform. To decide whether each TCR beta V gene segment behaved as functional or pseudogenic, an earlier analysis of approximately 600 of the donors relied on high-throughput TCR beta sequencing. The study combined high-throughput TCR immunosequencing, statistical association of individual TCRs with disease status, and machine learning to predict cytomegalovirus infection status. HLA typing covered class I and class II loci at four-digit resolution. Rather than drawing on any new phenotypic data, the later analysis identified candidate immune exposures from TCR beta sequences and the way those sequences occurred across donors. Typing coverage differed by locus: A, B, C, DRB1 and DQB1 were typed in roughly 629-630 donors, DQA1 in roughly 510, DPA1 in around 600, and DPB1 in 400 to 480. A separate validation cohort of some 130 different subjects was used in addition to the roughly 620-subject first cohort. Donor age, sex, ethnicity and CMV serostatus were compiled alongside the repertoire data.

The cohort was made up of 650 to 700 healthy bone marrow donors. All cohort members were sampled while nominally healthy, although unrecorded immune exposures were likely present. The donor tested CMV seropositive and was one of the 289 seropositive cohort members. A peripheral blood sample was provided by each donor, and peripheral blood mononuclear cells were used for TCR beta sequencing. Genomic DNA was extracted from the blood cell samples with the Qiagen DNeasy Blood Extraction Kit. On this clone itself: Its antigen is currently not known. No base-level quality is on record; no much larger clone is a single base apart.

Trimming takes 4 bases from V and 1 base from J, and the germline ends sit 19 bases apart. CDR1 and CDR2 are drawn from the germline V gene: SGHAT, FQNNGV. CDR3 length: 18 amino acids, cysteine to phenylalanine. Only CDR3 DNA is held: 54 bases, read in frame from base 1. Libraries were constructed by the immunoSEQ multiplex PCR assay. A mixture of 60 forward primers for TCR Vbeta segments and 13 reverse primers for TCR Jbeta segments was used in the multiplex PCR. Amplification of the CDR3 region of rearranged TCR beta genes was performed with a multiplex PCR assay on genomic DNA. On the Illumina HiSeq System, the amplified TCR beta libraries were sequenced as 87-base-pair reads. The published analysis was carried out like this. A later analysis counted tens of millions of unique TCR beta chains across the roughly 700 repertoires, and 10 million to 11 million of these chains were shared by at least two donors. To remove PCR and sequencing errors, raw reads were error-corrected and collapsed into unique sequences using a nearest-neighbor algorithm that merged closely related sequences. To assign V, D and J gene segments, CDR3 sequences were aligned to IMGT reference sequences. Each retained sequence needed at least a six-nucleotide match to both a V gene segment and a J gene segment. A rearrangement was called productive if the CDR3 had no stop codons and remained in frame with V and J, and every other rearrangement was called non-productive. CDR3 was defined by IMGT convention, running from the second conserved V-encoded cysteine to the conserved J-encoded phenylalanine. Sequences without an unambiguous match to a single V gene segment were excluded from the earlier analysis of 587 of the donors. An earlier analysis of 587 of the donors called V segments functional above 56.7% productive rearrangements and segregating when the between-donor standard deviation exceeded 5%. To diagnose cytomegalovirus status from the catalog of TCR beta chain sequences, a statistical classification framework was built. A later analysis assigned V and J genes by comparing TCR nucleotide sequences with IMGT/GENE-DB human TR gene sequences. In a later analysis, CDR3 sequences and most-parsimonious VDJ recombination scenarios were assigned using the TCRdist pipeline. A later analysis defined each TCR beta chain by its CDR3 amino acid sequence plus V-gene family, and excluded reads lacking a unique V-gene family. In a later analysis, approximately 640 highly shared, low-generation-probability nucleotide sequences were removed to address suspected cross-contamination and a sequencing artifact. In a later analysis, a clonal expansion index was calculated for each public chain from normalized within-repertoire ranks of inferred template counts. In a later analysis, generation probabilities were computed using a VDJ recombination model fitted to out-of-frame rearrangements, and the results were checked against IGoR. A later analysis scored TCR-TCR, TCR-HLA and TCR-CMV co-occurrence with hypergeometric tests, applying a repertoire-size bias correction to TCR pairs. False discovery rates were estimated in a later analysis by permuting HLA or CMV assignments 20 times. In a later analysis, co-occurring TCRs were grouped using DBSCAN, with TCRdist sequence similarity added in when clustering inside HLA-allele-positive subsets. Repertoires with fewer than 30,000 or more than 120,000 public chains were left out of co-occurrence clustering, as were a handful of repertoires with anomalous nucleotide sharing. Sourced from immuneACCESS, this table was stored by TCRdb with only in-frame sequences that have V and J called. A share of the clones is absent; for the studies checked, an unresolved V gene accounts for under half, and the remainder has no known explanation. The V and J calls and clone size were taken over from that table, and D and trimming were inferred from the DNA. Here the sample has roughly 89,000 clones; approximately 64% occur a single time. The ten most abundant clones make up around a fifth of the sample.

General findings and caveats noted by the study authors: Cytomegalovirus status was reported to be diagnosed by the classifier with high specificity and sensitivity in both the original and validation cohorts. Some IMGT-functional V segments, including TRBV6-2 and TRBV6-3, could not be told apart with the 87-base-pair reads, so those segments were excluded. V-gene and J-gene trimming of TCR beta chains was associated with a missense DCLRE1C variant in a later genetic analysis, and the association was replicated in an independent cohort. Compared with equally common non-associated chains, HLA-associated TCR beta chains in a later analysis were more clonally expanded and had lower generation probabilities. A later analysis reported that several top co-occurrence clusters appeared linked to parvovirus B19, influenza, CMV and Epstein-Barr virus. The presence/absence analyses assumed that sequencing depth was roughly uniform across donors, and that assumption may not be true. In a later analysis, most CMV-associated TCR beta chains were found to appear HLA-restricted, with HLA associations seemingly driven largely by CMV exposure. For the cohort, immune exposure information was limited to CMV serostatus. The cohort was sequenced for TCR beta chains only, and without alpha or paired-chain data the features that could be detected were limited. A later analysis found that TCR association rates varied across HLA loci, with DRB1 alleles showing the most associated TCRs and HLA-C alleles the fewest. According to the authors, the approach could potentially be generalized to other disease states and immunological phenotypes. At a false discovery rate of 0.05, a later analysis linked around 17,000 TCR beta sequences to specific HLA alleles. In an earlier analysis of about 600 of the donors, most TCR beta V segments appeared in productive rearrangements about 90% or about 30% of the time, broadly matching IMGT annotations. Correlated functional status among segregating V segments might be attributable to linkage disequilibrium, but an unknown experimental factor could not be ruled out. A few of the identified cytomegalovirus-associated TCR beta chains were confirmed in vitro to be specific for cytomegalovirus antigens. A cluster of highly shared sequence variants was judged likely to represent a technical artifact of the sequencing pipeline. In a later genetic analysis, fewer N-insertions in productive TCRs were reported among donors in an Asian-associated ancestry cluster than the approximately 710-donor mean. While some public TCRs were present in many individuals, most TCR sequences turned up only very rarely across donors. A further reported finding was that TCR beta sequences accurately predicted the HLA-A and HLA-B alleles for most subjects in the first cohort. Assigning TCR associations to individual alleles was difficult when HLA alleles, especially DR and DQ, strongly co-occurred. Because HLA typing was missing for some donors at each locus, association tests included only the typed subset. Seventeen rarely observed V segments, including chromosome 9 orphons, were excluded from the earlier analysis of several hundred of the donors because counts were too low. A total of roughly 160 TCR beta chains were listed by the study as associated with cytomegalovirus.

Sequenced: PBMCs. In this chain, TRBV11-2 is recombined with TRBJ2-2; the D region possibly corresponds to TRBD2 (6 bases align). This TCR was sampled from a woman in her forties or fifties in good health and CMV-seropositive. CDR3 loop: CASSSWGLGGGNTGELFF. The DNA is as follows: TGTGCCAGCAGCTCTTGGGGTTTGGGGGGAGGGAACACCGGGGAGCTGTTTTTT. The CDR3 plus the reference TRBV11-2 and TRBJ2-2 genes for the other parts give the full variable domain: EAGVAQSPRYKIIEKRQSVAFWCNPISGHATLYWYQQILGQGPKLLIQFQNNGVVDDSQLPKDRFSAERLKGVDSTLKIQPAKLEDSAVYLCASSSWGLGGGNTGELFFGEGSRLTVL.